This T cell receptor beta chain was identified during a study of a mutant IDH1 vaccine in newly diagnosed glioma. About the research overall: The sex distribution of treated patients was about 62% male and roughly 40% female, with a mean age of roughly 40 years. Most had both radiotherapy and temozolomide beforehand; others had only one. Study outcomes and limitations: Vaccine-induced immune responses were detected in around 93% of patients.

As concerns this clone: As yet, its antigen is unknown.

Clones were sequenced by immunoSEQ multiplex PCR, and TCRdb holds only the in-frame ones, with some missing. The data show about 56,000 clones, around three quarters seen once. Trimming left V 5 bases short and J 7 bases short, with 8 bases between. Per germline, CDR1 MGHDK and CDR2 SYGVNS. The CDR3 is 11 residues long. The time point: week 47, end of study. Vaccination used 300 ug of mutant IDH1 20-mer peptide per dose, with topical imiquimod. Weeks 1, 3, 5, 7, 11, 15, 19 and 23 were when patients received their eight vaccinations. The chain has TRBV25-1 and TRBJ1-2; a possible D gene is TRBD1 (5 bases). The source is a man aged 50-59 years with glioma. Sequenced material: PBMCs, taken from a glioma patient whose treatment included an IDH1 peptide vaccine. CDR3 protein: CASSMGTGYTF. CDR3 DNA sequence: TGTGCCAGCAGTATGGGGACTGGCTACACCTTC.